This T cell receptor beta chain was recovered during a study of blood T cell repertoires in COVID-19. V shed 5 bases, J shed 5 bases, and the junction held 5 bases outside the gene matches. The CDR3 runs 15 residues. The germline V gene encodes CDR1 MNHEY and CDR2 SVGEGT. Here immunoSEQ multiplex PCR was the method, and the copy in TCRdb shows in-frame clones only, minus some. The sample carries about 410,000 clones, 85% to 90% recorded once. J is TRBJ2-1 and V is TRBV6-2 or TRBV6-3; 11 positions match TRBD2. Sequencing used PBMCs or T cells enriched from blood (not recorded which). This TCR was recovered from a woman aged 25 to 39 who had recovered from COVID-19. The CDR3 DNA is TGTGCCAGCAGTCAACTAGCGGGGGCCCACAATGAGCAGTTCTTC. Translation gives CASSQLAGAHNEQFF.